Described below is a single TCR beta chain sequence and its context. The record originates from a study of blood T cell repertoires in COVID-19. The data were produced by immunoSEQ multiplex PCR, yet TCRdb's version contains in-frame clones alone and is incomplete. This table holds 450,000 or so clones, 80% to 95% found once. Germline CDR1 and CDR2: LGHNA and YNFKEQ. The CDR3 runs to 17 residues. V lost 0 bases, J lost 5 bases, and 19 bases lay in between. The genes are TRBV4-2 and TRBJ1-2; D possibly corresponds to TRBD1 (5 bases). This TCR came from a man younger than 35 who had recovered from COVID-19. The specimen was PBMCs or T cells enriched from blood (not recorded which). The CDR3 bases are TGTGCCAGCAGCCAAGATCTAGACCCGGTGGGGGGTTATGGCTACACCTTC. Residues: CASSQDLDPVGGYGYTF.